This TCR beta chain was sequenced in a study of CD8+CD57+ T cells in acquired aplastic anemia. CD8+CD57+ cell expansion, shown by flow cytometry, had occurred in the patients selected for sequencing. CDR1 and CDR2 (germline): SGHTA, FQGNSA. The CDR3 has 14 amino acids. V shed 3 bases, J shed 8 bases, and the junction held 4 bases outside the gene matches. TCR beta VDJ combinations and CDR3 sequences were profiled from genomic DNA. TCRdb fed the reads into MiXCR, producing one record per CDR3 protein. This sample yields roughly 280,000 distinct CDR3 sequences, of which about three fifths are seen a single time; 1% to 1.5% belongs to the top ten.

Sequencing was performed on sorted CD4+, CD8+, or CD8+CD57+ T cells (not recorded which) from PBMCs. The TCR comes from a human donor with aplastic anemia. This chain connects TRBV7-2 to TRBJ1-6; 7 bases map to TRBD1. CDR3 nucleotides: TGTGCCAGCAGCTTCGGGACAGCGGATTCACCCCTCCACTTT. Protein sequence: CASSFGTADSPLHF.